This TCR beta chain was recorded in a study of T-cell reconstitution after alpha-beta-depleted transplantation in children. The CDR3 spans 16 residues. Germline CDR1 is LGHNA and CDR2 is YNFKEQ. Trimming pared 4 bases from V and 6 bases from J, leaving 20 bases between. This clonotype has more than one count but fewer than ten. Unique molecular identifiers tagged the TCRbeta library. A single record per CDR3 protein comes from TCRdb applying MiXCR to the PCR reads. The data show 360,000 or so distinct CDR3 sequences, roughly 20% seen once. The chain recombines TRBV4-2 with TRBJ2-3; D possibly uses TRBD1 or TRBD2 (5 bases each). This material consisted of PBMCs from the stem cell graft donor, taken from the stem cell graft. This receptor was taken from a human donor who donated a stem cell graft to a child with acute myeloid leukemia. CDR3 amino acids: CASSPGNLASGDTQYF. CDR3 DNA sequence: TGTGCCAGCAGCCCCGGGAACCTAGCCTCAGGGGATACGCAGTATTTT.